This T cell receptor beta chain appears in the sequencing data of a study of vaccination and CD4 T cells after COVID-19. The CDR3 covers 15 residues. Germline V gene sequence: CDR1 SGHRS, CDR2 YFSETQ. With V trimmed by 4 bases and J by 12 bases, 9 bases remained unmatched. The study sequenced cultured CD4+ T cell DNA using the Oncomine TCR Beta short-read assay. TCRdb called the PCR reads again in MiXCR, with one record for every CDR3 protein. The data show 8,000 to 9,500 distinct CDR3 sequences, 60% seen once. Comments on this clonotype: As yet, its antigen is unknown.

Treatment here: roughly ten-day PBMC culture with coronavirus spike peptide pools or control peptides (ViraFEST assay). TCR sequencing followed the expansion of antigen-specific T cells with peptide pools in ViraFEST. This clonotype originated in a human donor with COVID-19. V usage is TRBV5-1 and J usage is TRBJ2-1; 14 nucleotides line up with TRBD2. Sequencing was performed on cultured CD4+ T cells from blood, taken after SARS-CoV-2 vaccination. The CDR3 loop reads CASSHGTSGGPVQFF. The CDR3 DNA is TGCGCCAGCAGCCACGGGACTAGCGGGGGTCCAGTGCAGTTCTTC.